Listed here are 2 T cell receptor beta chains from one sample, sequenced in a study of post-analysis software for immune sequencing data. Study observations and caveats: Relative to controls, patients had a handful of TRBV segments at higher frequency, with TRBV5-6, TRBV5-1 and TRBV20-1 among these.

No cognate antigen is known for these TCRs. Unique molecular identifiers were built into the TCR beta cDNA libraries. TCRdb re-derived calls from the PCR reads in MiXCR, one entry per CDR3 protein. This sample has some 800,000 distinct CDR3 sequences, with approximately 44% found just once. The sequencing sample was made of blood. The receptors were gathered from a girl between 10 and 17 years old with multiple sclerosis.

This chain links TRBV7-9 with TRBJ1-2, with 10 bases fitting TRBD1. This CDR3 spans 16 amino acids. Germline V gene sequence: CDR1 SEHNR, CDR2 FQNEAQ (reference sequence). V was pared by 2 bases and J by 1 base, with 4 bases of the junction left unmatched. The CDR3: CASSLFGTGVNYGYTF. In DNA, the CDR3 is TGTGCCAGCAGCTTATTTGGGACAGGGGTTAACTATGGCTACACCTTC.

This clonotype was counted only a few times. This rearrangement joins TRBV5-6 to TRBJ1-1; D gene uncertain. This CDR3 contains 13 residues. Trimming left V 2 bases short and J 1 base short, with 6 bases between. Germline assignment: CDR1 SGHDT and CDR2 YYEEEE. The CDR3: CASSFEGNTEAFF. CDR3 sequence (DNA): TGTGCCAGCAGCTTTGAGGGGAACACTGAAGCTTTCTTT.